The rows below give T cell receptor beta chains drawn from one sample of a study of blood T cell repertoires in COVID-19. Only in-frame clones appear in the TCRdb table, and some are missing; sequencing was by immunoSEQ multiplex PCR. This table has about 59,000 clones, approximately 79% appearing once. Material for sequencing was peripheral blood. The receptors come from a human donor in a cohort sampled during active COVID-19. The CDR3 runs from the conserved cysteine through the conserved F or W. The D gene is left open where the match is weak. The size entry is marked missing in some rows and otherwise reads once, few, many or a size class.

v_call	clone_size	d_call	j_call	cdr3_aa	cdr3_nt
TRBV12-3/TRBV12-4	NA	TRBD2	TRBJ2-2	CASSLAGGPLFF	TGTGCCAGCAGTTTAGCGGGAGGGCCGCTGTTTTTT
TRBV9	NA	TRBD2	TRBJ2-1	CASSVVSGMSSYNEQFF	TGTGCCAGCAGCGTAGTTAGCGGGATGTCCTCCTACAATGAGCAGTTCTTC
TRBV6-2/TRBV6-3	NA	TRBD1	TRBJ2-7	CASSYRETGGPYEQYF	TGTGCCAGCAGTTACCGCGAAACAGGGGGCCCCTACGAGCAGTACTTC
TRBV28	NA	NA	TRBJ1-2	CASSSGGSYGYTF	TGTGCCAGCAGTTCAGGAGGGTCCTATGGCTACACCTTC
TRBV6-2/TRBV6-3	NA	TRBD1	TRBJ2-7	CASSDPGQSSYEQYF	TGTGCCAGCAGCGACCCGGGACAGAGCTCCTACGAGCAGTACTTC
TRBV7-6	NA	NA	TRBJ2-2	CASSLIGQYTGELFF	TGTGCCAGCAGCTTAATTGGGCAGTACACCGGGGAGCTGTTTTTT
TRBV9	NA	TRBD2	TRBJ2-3	CASSEGRLAAFSDTQYF	TGTGCCAGCAGCGAGGGCCGACTAGCGGCGTTTTCAGATACGCAGTATTTT
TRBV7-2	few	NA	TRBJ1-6	CASSGGGNSPLHF	TGTGCCAGCAGCGGCGGGGGAAATTCACCCCTCCACTTT
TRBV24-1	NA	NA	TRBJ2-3	CATAGTTDTQYF	TGTGCCACCGCGGGGACCACAGATACGCAGTATTTT
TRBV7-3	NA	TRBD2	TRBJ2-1	CASSLPSGSSYNEQFF	TGTGCCAGCAGCTTACCTAGCGGGAGCTCCTACAATGAGCAGTTCTTC
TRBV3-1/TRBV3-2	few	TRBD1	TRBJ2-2	CASSQKGRRTGGTGELFF	TGTGCCAGCAGCCAAAAGGGAAGACGGACAGGGGGGACCGGGGAGCTGTTTTTT
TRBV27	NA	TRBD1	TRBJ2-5	CASSFWDRGRETQYF	TGTGCCAGCAGTTTTTGGGACAGGGGGCGAGAGACCCAGTACTTC
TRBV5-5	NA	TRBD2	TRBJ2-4	CASSLIGLAGDDKNIQYF	TGTGCCAGCAGCTTGATAGGTCTAGCGGGAGACGACAAAAACATTCAGTACTTC
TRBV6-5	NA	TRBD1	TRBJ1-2	CASSYGDRGGYGYTF	TGTGCCAGCAGTTACGGCGACAGGGGCGGCTATGGCTACACCTTC
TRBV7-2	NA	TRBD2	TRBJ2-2	CASSFGLAGRTGELFF	TGTGCCAGCAGCTTCGGACTAGCGGGTCGTACCGGGGAGCTGTTTTTT
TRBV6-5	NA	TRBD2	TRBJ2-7	CASRGLAGVYEQYF	TGTGCCAGTCGAGGGCTAGCGGGAGTCTACGAGCAGTACTTC
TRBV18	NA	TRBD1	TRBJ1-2	CASSPGQGVGYTF	TGTGCCAGCTCACCGGGACAGGGTGTTGGCTACACCTTC
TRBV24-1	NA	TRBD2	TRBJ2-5	CATSDATPPGAGLQETQYF	TGTGCCACCAGTGATGCCACCCCTCCGGGAGCGGGGTTACAAGAGACCCAGTACTTC
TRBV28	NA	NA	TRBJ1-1	CASTRGGVGTEAFF	TGTGCCAGCACCCGAGGGGGGGTGGGGACTGAAGCTTTCTTT
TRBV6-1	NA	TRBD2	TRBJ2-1	CASSGRLAGGPGEQFF	TGTGCCAGCAGTGGAAGACTAGCGGGAGGGCCCGGTGAGCAGTTCTTC
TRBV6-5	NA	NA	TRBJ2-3	CASNVGPFGGQYF	TGTGCCAGCAACGTAGGCCCCTTCGGGGGGCAGTATTTT
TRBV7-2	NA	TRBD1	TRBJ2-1	CASSLAGTGGNNEQFF	TGTGCCAGCAGCTTAGCCGGGACAGGGGGCAACAATGAGCAGTTCTTC
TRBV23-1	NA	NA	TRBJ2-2	CASSHPRDCRTGELFF	TGCGCCAGCAGTCACCCCAGGGACTGTCGGACCGGGGAGCTGTTTTTT
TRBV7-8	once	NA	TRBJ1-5	CASSLGGGPQHF	TGTGCCAGCAGCCTAGGCGGGGGGCCACAGCATTTT
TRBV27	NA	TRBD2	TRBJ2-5	CASKTLAGGLVAQYF	TGTGCCAGCAAAACCTTAGCGGGGGGGCTAGTGGCCCAGTACTTC
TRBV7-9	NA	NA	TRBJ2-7	CASSLVADSYEQYF	TGTGCCAGCAGCTTAGTGGCGGACTCCTACGAGCAGTACTTC
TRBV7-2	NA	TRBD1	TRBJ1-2	CASSMRGRVLLNGYTF	TGTGCCAGCAGCATGAGGGGGCGAGTACTCTTAAATGGCTACACCTTC
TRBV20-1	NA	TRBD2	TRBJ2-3	CSASHTSGSTDTQYF	TGCAGTGCTAGTCATACTAGCGGATCCACAGATACGCAGTATTTT
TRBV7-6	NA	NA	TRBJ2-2	CASSSQTGTFNTGELFF	TGTGCCAGCAGCTCCCAAACCGGGACTTTTAACACCGGGGAGCTGTTTTTT
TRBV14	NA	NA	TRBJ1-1	CASSRQPNTEAFF	TGTGCCAGCAGCCGACAGCCGAACACTGAAGCTTTCTTT
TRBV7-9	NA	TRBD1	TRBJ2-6	CASSSTGTGGSYGANVLTF	TGTGCCAGCAGCTCAACGGGGACAGGGGGTTCGTATGGGGCCAACGTCCTGACTTTC
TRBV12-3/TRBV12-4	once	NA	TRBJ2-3	CASRSLGDTQYF	TGTGCCAGCAGGTCTCTAGGAGATACGCAGTATTTT
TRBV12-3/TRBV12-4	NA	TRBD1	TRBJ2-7	CASSLETGDEQYF	TGTGCCAGCAGTTTAGAGACAGGGGACGAGCAGTACTTC
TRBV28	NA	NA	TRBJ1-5	CASSPNQPQHF	TGTGCCAGCAGTCCAAATCAGCCCCAGCATTTT
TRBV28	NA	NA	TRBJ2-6	CASEPHGRGIANVLTF	TGTGCCAGCGAACCCCATGGCAGGGGTATTGCCAACGTCCTGACTTTC
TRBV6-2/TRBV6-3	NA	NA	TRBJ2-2	CASSYWGGRWDSAQNTGELFF	TGTGCCAGCAGTTATTGGGGGGGCCGATGGGACTCCGCTCAGAACACCGGGGAGCTGTTTTTT
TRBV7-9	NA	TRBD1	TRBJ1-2	CASSAGGQDRAF	TGTGCCAGCAGCGCTGGTGGACAGGACAGGGCCTTC